This entry concerns a single TCR beta chain. Antigen: not known. PCR used 60 Vbeta primers and 13 Jbeta primers. Data came from immunoSEQ multiplex PCR; TCRdb stores just in-frame clones and leaves some out. The sample has 170,000 or so clones, roughly 82% seen once. Trimming removed 3 bases at V and 3 bases at J, with 15 bases between. This CDR3 region has 15 residues. Germline values: CDR1 SGHTA, CDR2 FQGTGA. Healthy bone marrow donors made up the donor group. The sample belongs to a study of cytomegalovirus exposure and HLA in healthy donors. General study findings and limits: A later analysis associated 16,951 TCR beta sequences with HLA alleles at a 0.05 false discovery rate. Later on, an analysis found that several of the most significant clusters appeared to be linked to common viral pathogens, which included parvovirus B19.

This receptor was taken from a woman aged 25 to 39 in good health and CMV-seronegative. Material for sequencing was PBMCs. The V call is TRBV7-3, the J call TRBJ2-7; D might be TRBD1 (6 bases). CDR3 residues: CASSLGRGGGYEQYF. The CDR3 DNA is TGTGCCAGCAGCTTGGGACGAGGGGGTGGCTACGAGCAGTACTTC.